What follows are 17 T cell receptor beta chains derived from one specimen sequenced in a study of cytomegalovirus exposure and HLA in healthy donors. The PCR contained 60 Vbeta and 13 Jbeta primers. Here immunoSEQ multiplex PCR was the method, and the copy in TCRdb shows in-frame clones only, minus some. Among some 65,000 clones listed, approximately 80% were seen once. Sequencing input: PBMCs. These receptors were obtained from a girl under 18 in good health and CMV-seropositive.

This clone was counted between two and nine times. The chain links TRBV5-1 to TRBJ2-6, with a weak D call TRBD1 (5 bases). In germline, CDR1 is SGHRS, CDR2 YFSETQ. This CDR3 is 17 amino acids long. The V end lost 4 bases, the J end lost 0 bases, and 14 bases lay between the germline ends. DNA of the CDR3: TGCGCCAGCAGCGACGCGACAGTCAGCTCTGGGGCCAACGTCCTGACTTTC. Protein: CASSDATVSSGANVLTF. The full variable domain, in which reference TRBV5-1 and TRBJ2-6 provide the parts outside the CDR3, is KAGVTQTPRYLIKTRGQQVTLSCSPISGHRSVSWYQQTPGQGLQFLFEYFSETQRNKGNFPGRFSGRQFSNSRSEMNVSTLELGDSALYLCASSDATVSSGANVLTFGAGSRLTVL.

This clone was counted a single time. The J gene is TRBJ2-5, the V gene TRBV6-1; the D gene is possibly TRBD1 (5 bases). The length of the CDR3 is 14 residues. V was shortened by 4 bases and J by 2 bases, with 11 bases between the two germline ends. Germline V lookup: CDR1 MNHNS, CDR2 SASEGT. The CDR3 here is CASSVVRVQETQYF. In DNA, the CDR3 is TGTGCCAGCAGTGTTGTCAGGGTTCAAGAGACCCAGTACTTC.

The rearrangement joins TRBV6-1 to TRBJ1-1; TRBD1 aligns across 10 bases. Germline V CDR1 and CDR2: MNHNS, SASEGT. J gave up 6 bases and V 6 bases, and 10 bases lay outside the gene matches. The CDR3 extends over 15 amino acids. Written as DNA, the CDR3 is TGTGCCAGCAGCGACAGGGGGCGCGATCATTCTGAAGCTTTCTTT. Translation gives CASSDRGRDHSEAFF.

The rearrangement joins TRBV27 to TRBJ1-5; D might be TRBD1 (6 bases). This CDR3 has 14 amino acids. V lost 6 bases, J lost 4 bases, and 13 bases lay in between. The germline V gene encodes CDR1 MNHEY and CDR2 SMNVEV (reference sequence). CDR3: CASRLRGLNQPQHF. In DNA, the CDR3 is TGTGCCAGCAGGCTCAGGGGTTTGAATCAGCCCCAGCATTTT.

V and J are TRBV5-1 and TRBJ2-1, with 7 nucleotides matching TRBD2. Trimming cost V 0 bases and J 8 bases; bases outside gene matches: 5. The CDR3 contains 14 residues. Germline CDR1 and CDR2: SGHRS and YFSETQ. The CDR3 DNA reads TGCGCCAGCAGCTTGGCCGGGGGGAGGGATGAGCAGTTCTTC. Its protein product is CASSLAGGRDEQFF.

This chain's CDR3 is CAISSQPGGGNEQFF. The CDR3 bases are TGTGCCATCAGTTCCCAGCCGGGAGGGGGCAATGAGCAGTTCTTC. The rearrangement uses TRBV10-3 and TRBJ2-1, with 8 positions matching TRBD2. CDR3 size: 15 residues. Germline CDR1 ENHRY, CDR2 SYGVKD. V gave up 5 bases and J gave up 6 bases; unmatched junction bases: 9.

CDR3 region: CASSLGGRGTGELFF. Here the CDR3 DNA reads TGTGCCAGCAGCCTCGGCGGGAGGGGCACCGGGGAGCTGTTTTTT. V is TRBV5-4 and J is TRBJ2-2; 9 positions match TRBD2. V was pared by 4 bases and J by 4 bases, with 5 bases of the junction left unmatched. Germline loops: CDR1 SGHNT, CDR2 YYREEE (reference sequence). The CDR3 length is 15 residues. The whole variable domain, remainder taken from reference TRBV5-4 and TRBJ2-2, is ETGVTQSPTHLIKTRGQQVTLRCSSQSGHNTVSWYQQALGQGPQFIFQYYREEENGRGNFPPRFSGLQFPNYSSELNVNALELDDSALYLCASSLGGRGTGELFFGEGSRLTVL.

This clone was recorded only once. This likely comes from a read error, as the CDR3 has no conserved phenylalanine or tryptophan at its end. The chain couples TRBV28 to TRBJ2-7; TRBD1 is a possible D gene (5 bases). The CDR3 is 12 amino acids. V lost 2 bases, J lost 5 bases, and 7 bases lay in between. Germline V gene lookup returns CDR1 MDHEN and CDR2 SYDVKM. For the CDR3, the DNA is TGTGCCAGCAGTTTAGGGGCCCACGAGCAGTACCTC. It codes for CASSLGAHEQYL.

This chain links TRBV5-6 with TRBJ2-2, with 9 bases aligning to TRBD2. The CDR3 runs to 16 residues. Looked up from germline, CDR1 is SGHDT and CDR2 is YYEEEE. The trim removed 0 bases at V and 9 bases at J, leaving 9 bases unmatched. CDR3 DNA sequence: TGTGCCAGCAGCTTGGAATTAGCGGGAGATGTCAGGGAGCTGTTTTTT. Protein: CASSLELAGDVRELFF.

The CDR3 DNA follows: TGTGCCAGCAGCCCTTCTGACTACGGCTTAGGGACTGAAGCTTTCTTT. Amino acids: CASSPSDYGLGTEAFF. V and J are TRBV7-8 and TRBJ1-1; D unresolved. CDR3 length: 16 amino acids. Trimming shortened V by 5 bases and J by 5 bases, and 21 bases separated the two germline ends. From germline, CDR1 is SGHVS and CDR2 FQNEAQ.

The rearrangement links TRBV7-2 to TRBJ2-7, with D maybe TRBD1 (6 bases). Germline lookup yields CDR1 SGHTA and CDR2 FQGNSA. Between the trimmed V and J ends, which lost 5 bases and 3 bases, there was a span of 20 bases. This CDR3 contains 16 residues. CDR3 in DNA: TGTGCCAGCAGCCCTGTCCACAGACAGGATTACTACGAGCAGTACTTC. Amino acids: CASSPVHRQDYYEQYF.

As concerns this clone: A junction end diverges from the germline sequence, so it may reflect a read error. The V gene is TRBV29-1, the J gene TRBJ2-1; weak D call: TRBD2 (6 bases). The CDR3 is 15 residues long. Germline V gene data show CDR1 as SQVTM and CDR2 as ANQGSEA. CDR3 nucleotide sequence: TGCAGCGTAGAAGGAGGGAAGAGCTCCTACAATGAGCAGTTCTTC. Protein product: CSVEGGKSSYNEQFF.

The gene calls are TRBV7-8 and TRBJ2-5; no definite D call. This CDR3 region has 13 residues. The V gene lost 2 bases and the J gene lost 5 bases, with 9 bases spanning the gap. The germline V gene has CDR1 SGHVS and CDR2 FQNEAQ. The CDR3 spells CASSLKPRETQYF. The CDR3 nucleotides read TGTGCCAGCAGCTTAAAACCTAGGGAGACCCAGTACTTC.

The chain uses TRBV28 and TRBJ2-6; 7 bases are a match to TRBD2. Trimming took 6 bases from V and 4 from J; bases not matched to a gene: 6. Germline CDR1 reads MDHEN; CDR2 reads SYDVKM. CDR3 size: 15 residues. The CDR3, as DNA: TGTGCCAGCAGCCCCCGGGAGGCGGGGGCCAACGTCCTGACTTTC. Its translation: CASSPREAGANVLTF.

The table lists this clone with a few counts. As DNA, the CDR3 is TGTGCCAGCAGAAGGGACTACTCCGAAGCTTTCTTT. Amino acids: CASRRDYSEAFF. The chain employs TRBV2 and TRBJ1-1; a possible D gene is TRBD1 (5 bases). Trimming cost V 6 bases and J 8 bases, with 13 bases left between them. Germline CDR1 and CDR2: SNHLY and FYNNEI. There are 12 residues in the CDR3.

This sequence joins TRBV30 and TRBJ1-1, with D uncertain. Per the germline V gene, CDR1 is GTSNPN and CDR2 is SVGIG (reference sequence). V shed 0 bases and J shed 6 bases, with 29 bases lying between them. This CDR3 region has 19 residues. The CDR3 bases are TGTGCCTGGAGTGTCGGGGTTTTGGACGTGGTGAGGGTGTTGGCTGAAGCTTTCTTT. Its protein is CAWSVGVLDVVRVLAEAFF.

The genes are TRBV10-2 and TRBJ1-1; the D is unclear. This CDR3 is built from 13 residues. V dropped 6 bases and J dropped 1 base, with 9 bases sitting between them. Germline lookup yields CDR1 WSHSY and CDR2 SAAADI. CDR3 loop: CASSSEGNTEAFF. The CDR3, as DNA: TGCGCCAGCAGCTCGGAGGGGAACACTGAAGCTTTCTTT.